These 25 T cell receptor beta chains originate from one sample sequenced in a study of long-term antiretroviral therapy in people with HIV. It was version v3.0 of the immunoSEQ assay that was run at survey level. Profiling relied on immunoSEQ multiplex PCR, and the TCRdb table lists in-frame clones only, not all of them. The repertoire holds some 29,000 clones, with about 90% as singletons. Specimen: unsorted PBMCs, collected 3.2 years before starting antiretroviral therapy. The receptors were gathered from a man between 50 and 59 years old with HIV.

The gene calls are TRBV7-9 and TRBJ1-2, with 7 bases fitting TRBD1. After removal of 8 bases from V and 8 bases from J, the junction contained 14 bases not matched to a gene. Per the germline V gene, CDR1 is SEHNR and CDR2 is FQNEAQ (reference sequence). This CDR3 has 14 amino acids. The CDR3 DNA reads TGTGCCAGCTCCCACAGGGGAGATTGGGCGGGCTACACCTTC. Encoded protein: CASSHRGDWAGYTF. Full variable domain (remainder filled in from reference TRBV7-9 and TRBJ1-2): DTGVSQNPRHKITKRGQNVTFRCDPISEHNRLYWYRQTLGQGPEFLTYFQNEAQLEKSRLLSDRFSAERPKGSFSTLEIQRTEQGDSAMYLCASSHRGDWAGYTFGSGTRLTVV.

The V gene is TRBV5-1, the J gene TRBJ1-1; D uncertain. The V end lost 4 bases, the J end lost 1 base, and 11 bases lay between the germline ends. CDR1 and CDR2 (germline): SGHRS, YFSETQ. This CDR3 is built from 14 residues. Here the CDR3 reads CASSPLAANTEAFF. CDR3 coding DNA: TGCGCCAGCAGCCCGTTGGCCGCGAACACTGAAGCTTTCTTT.

The V gene is TRBV7-8, the J gene TRBJ2-2; no clear D. V was cut by 4 bases and J by 4 bases, with 13 bases left in between. The CDR3 extends over 15 amino acids. Germline CDR1 and CDR2: SGHVS and FQNEAQ. For the CDR3, the DNA is TGTGCCAGCAGCTCCCACCACGAAAGCACCGGGGAGCTGTTTTTT. It encodes CASSSHHESTGELFF.

V is TRBV18 and J is TRBJ2-7; 7 nucleotides match TRBD1. The CDR3 is 14 amino acids. Germline V gives CDR1 KGHSH, CDR2 LQKENI. Losses at the gene ends were 3 bases for V and 2 bases for J; bases not matched to a gene: 4. The CDR3 DNA sequence: TGTGCCAGCTCACCCCGGGACAGAGCCTACGAGCAGTACTTC. This sequence encodes CASSPRDRAYEQYF.

This chain joins TRBV10-3 and TRBJ2-3, with TRBD2 identical over 13 bases. The junction had 13 bases not matched to a gene; V was cut back by 0 bases and J by 1 base. Germline loops: CDR1 ENHRY, CDR2 SYGVKD. CDR3 length: 21 amino acids. The CDR3 nucleotides read TGTGCCATCAGTGAGTCGAGGGGGATTTCGGGGACTAGCGGGGGCACAGATACGCAGTATTTT. Encoded protein: CAISESRGISGTSGGTDTQYF.

The chain links TRBV18 to TRBJ2-5, with a tentative D call TRBD2 (6 bases). Trimming shortened V by 6 bases and J by 4 bases, and 18 bases separated the two germline ends. The CDR3 has 15 residues. Germline assignment: CDR1 KGHSH and CDR2 LQKENI. The DNA of the CDR3 is TGTGCCAGCTCTACGGGGGACGCTCGTCGAGAGACCCAGTACTTC. This codes for CASSTGDARRETQYF.

This chain uses TRBV5-1 with TRBJ1-5; 7 positions match TRBD1. This CDR3 comprises 16 residues. V lost 0 bases to trimming and J lost 6 bases; unmatched junction nucleotides: 9. Germline loops: CDR1 SGHRS, CDR2 YFSETQ. The CDR3 DNA reads as TGCGCCAGCAGCTTGGACCCGGGGGACAGCGCTCAGCCCCAGCATTTT. Its protein is CASSLDPGDSAQPQHF. Variable domain in full (rest from reference TRBV5-1 and TRBJ1-5): KAGVTQTPRYLIKTRGQQVTLSCSPISGHRSVSWYQQTPGQGLQFLFEYFSETQRNKGNFPGRFSGRQFSNSRSEMNVSTLELGDSALYLCASSLDPGDSAQPQHFGDGTRLSIL.

J is TRBJ1-1 and V is TRBV29-1; TRBD1 matches 11 bases. Per germline, CDR1 SQVTM and CDR2 ANQGSEA. The CDR3 has 15 amino acids. Trimming at V came to 1 base and at J to 6 bases, leaving 7 bases not matched to a gene. CDR3 region: CSVEGPPDRGPEAFF. The CDR3 bases are TGCAGCGTTGAAGGCCCCCCGGACAGGGGGCCTGAAGCTTTCTTT.

The V gene is TRBV7-9, the J gene TRBJ2-7; D is undetermined. This CDR3 has 12 residues. Looked up from germline, CDR1 is SEHNR and CDR2 is FQNEAQ (reference sequence). The V end lost 5 bases, the J end lost 2 bases, and 7 bases lay between the germline ends. CDR3 DNA: TGTGCCAGCAGCCGTGTTACCTACGAGCAGTACTTC. It translates to CASSRVTYEQYF.

The chain carries TRBV5-1 and TRBJ2-5, with 9 positions matching TRBD2. The CDR3 length is 15 residues. Germline V CDR1 and CDR2: SGHRS, YFSETQ. J was trimmed by 4 bases and V by 0 bases; bases with no gene match: 4. The CDR3 sequence is CASSLGLAVPETQYF. The CDR3 coding sequence is TGCGCCAGCAGCTTGGGACTAGCGGTTCCAGAGACCCAGTACTTC.

The chain links TRBV5-1 to TRBJ2-1, with TRBD2 identical over 9 bases. Losses at the gene ends were 4 bases for V and 3 bases for J; bases not matched to a gene: 11. Germline loops: CDR1 SGHRS, CDR2 YFSETQ. This CDR3 is built from 17 residues. CDR3 residues: CASSTMPTSGFYNEQFF. CDR3 in DNA: TGCGCCAGCAGCACAATGCCTACTAGCGGGTTCTACAATGAGCAGTTCTTC.

This clone was observed once. This chain links TRBV29-1 with TRBJ2-1, with 8 bases that match TRBD2. V lost 4 bases and J lost 10; bases outside the gene matches: 6. The CDR3 covers 12 residues. Germline values: CDR1 SQVTM, CDR2 ANQGSEA. DNA of the CDR3: TGCAGCGTTGGGGGACTAGTCAGCGAGCAGTTCTTC. It is translated as CSVGGLVSEQFF.

This chain links TRBV5-1 with TRBJ2-7; possible D gene TRBD1, 5 bases. Trimming pared 0 bases from V and 2 bases from J, leaving 15 bases between. Germline CDR1 and CDR2: SGHRS and YFSETQ. CDR3 length equals 16 residues. The CDR3 protein is CASSLGVGALTYEQYF. The CDR3 region has the DNA TGCGCCAGCAGCTTGGGGGTTGGGGCCCTGACCTACGAGCAGTACTTC.

The rearrangement links TRBV18 to TRBJ2-7; TRBD1 is a possible D gene (6 bases). This CDR3 is built from 14 residues. Trimming left V 3 bases short and J 4 bases short, with 13 bases between. Germline CDR1 is KGHSH and CDR2 is LQKENI. The CDR3 nucleotides are TGTGCCAGCTCACCCGGACAGAAGCTGTACGAGCAGTACTTC. Residues: CASSPGQKLYEQYF.

The chain employs TRBV5-6 and TRBJ2-2; the match to TRBD1 covers 9 bases. The CDR3 has 16 residues. Germline CDR1 and CDR2: SGHDT and YYEEEE. The V gene end was trimmed by 4 bases and the J gene end by 6 bases; junction bases not matched to a gene: 10. CDR3 loop: CASSPPGQGSSGELFF. CDR3 sequence (DNA): TGTGCCAGCAGCCCTCCGGGACAGGGTAGTTCCGGGGAGCTGTTTTTT.

This chain links TRBV29-1 with TRBJ1-1; no clear D gene. Between the trimmed V and J ends, which lost 5 bases and 5 bases, there was a span of 12 bases. The CDR3 is 12 residues long. Germline V lookup: CDR1 SQVTM, CDR2 ANQGSEA. The CDR3 here is CSVSPAVTEAFF. CDR3 nucleotide sequence: TGCAGCGTTTCCCCAGCGGTAACTGAAGCTTTCTTT.

The V call is TRBV2, the J call TRBJ1-5; D call uncertain. Germline loops: CDR1 SNHLY, CDR2 FYNNEI. V lost 7 bases and J lost 0, with 10 bases in between. The CDR3 sequence is 14 residues long. Written as DNA, the CDR3 is TGTGCCAGCACGGGCAGTTATAGCAATCAGCCCCAGCATTTT. As protein: CASTGSYSNQPQHF.

This clone was observed once. The chain has TRBV13 and TRBJ2-7; D is unresolved. Deletions cut 0 bases from V and 5 bases from J, with 2 bases between. The CDR3 contains 11 residues. Germline CDR1 PRHDT, CDR2 FYEKMQ (reference sequence). The CDR3 spells CASSLGNEQYF. Here the CDR3 DNA reads TGTGCCAGCAGCTTAGGAAACGAGCAGTACTTC.

The J gene is TRBJ2-7, the V gene TRBV12-5; D call uncertain. CDR1 is LGHNT, CDR2 FRNRAP, per germline. The CDR3 sequence is 14 residues long. Trimming shortened V by 6 bases and J by 2 bases, and 14 bases separated the two germline ends. The DNA for the CDR3 is TGTGCTAGTGGAAAACAGAATTTGGCCTACGAGCAGTACTTC. Its translation: CASGKQNLAYEQYF.

The V call is TRBV11-2, the J call TRBJ1-1, with D possibly being TRBD1 (6 bases). V was shortened by 5 bases and J by 4 bases, with 11 bases between the two germline ends. The CDR3 covers 13 residues. The germline CDR1 and CDR2 sequences are SGHAT and FQNNGV. CDR3 region: CASSVQGGTEAFF. In DNA, the CDR3 is TGTGCCAGCAGCGTACAGGGTGGCACTGAAGCTTTCTTT.

V usage is TRBV10-2 and J usage is TRBJ1-5, with no clear D. Germline V lookup: CDR1 WSHSY, CDR2 SAAADI. The V end lost 6 bases, the J end lost 6 bases, and 15 bases lay between the germline ends. The CDR3 totals 14 residues. CDR3 coding DNA: TGCGCCAGCAGCCCCGTCGGGCTGGGTCAGCCCCAGCATTTT. This gives the protein CASSPVGLGQPQHF.

This chain connects TRBV5-1 to TRBJ2-2, with 8 bases that match TRBD1. With V trimmed by 7 bases and J by 5 bases, 4 bases remained unmatched. In germline, CDR1 is SGHRS, CDR2 YFSETQ. The CDR3 is 13 amino acids. The DNA for the CDR3 is TGCGCCAGCGGGACAGGAACTACCGGGGAGCTGTTTTTT. It is translated as CASGTGTTGELFF.

The chain employs TRBV27 and TRBJ1-3, with 11 bases fitting TRBD1. Trimming cost V 4 bases and J 4 bases; bases outside gene matches: 9. Looked up from germline, CDR1 is MNHEY and CDR2 is SMNVEV (reference sequence). The CDR3 consists of 17 residues. The CDR3 region is CASSSRGTGGAGNTIYF. The CDR3 DNA is TGTGCCAGCAGTTCCCGAGGGACAGGGGGGGCGGGAAACACCATATATTTT.

CDR3 sequence: CASTYMGNTEAFF. CDR3 in DNA: TGTGCCAGCACGTACATGGGGAACACTGAAGCTTTCTTT. The chain recombines TRBV28 with TRBJ1-1; no reliable D call. Germline CDR1 and CDR2: MDHEN and SYDVKM. The CDR3 is 13 residues long. Trimming shortened V by 7 bases and J by 1 base, and 10 bases separated the two germline ends. The variable domain in full, completed from reference TRBV28 and TRBJ1-1, reads DVKVTQSSRYLVKRTGEKVFLECVQDMDHENMFWYRQDPGLGLRLIYFSYDVKMKEKGDIPEGYSVSREKKERFSLILESASTNQTSMYLCASTYMGNTEAFFGQGTRLTVV.

Concerning this clone: The CDR3 does not close with the conserved phenylalanine or tryptophan, likely indicating a read error. It is unclear where the CDR3 begins or ends on the DNA, so no DNA is shown, and the CDR3 is as TCRdb lists it. This chain uses TRBV6-4 with TRBJ1-1; the table's D call, TRBD1, has no DNA check behind it. Germline loops: CDR1 MRHNA, CDR2 SNTAGT. Including both end residues, the CDR3 is 10 amino acids long. This CDR3 reads CASRHRGSAL.